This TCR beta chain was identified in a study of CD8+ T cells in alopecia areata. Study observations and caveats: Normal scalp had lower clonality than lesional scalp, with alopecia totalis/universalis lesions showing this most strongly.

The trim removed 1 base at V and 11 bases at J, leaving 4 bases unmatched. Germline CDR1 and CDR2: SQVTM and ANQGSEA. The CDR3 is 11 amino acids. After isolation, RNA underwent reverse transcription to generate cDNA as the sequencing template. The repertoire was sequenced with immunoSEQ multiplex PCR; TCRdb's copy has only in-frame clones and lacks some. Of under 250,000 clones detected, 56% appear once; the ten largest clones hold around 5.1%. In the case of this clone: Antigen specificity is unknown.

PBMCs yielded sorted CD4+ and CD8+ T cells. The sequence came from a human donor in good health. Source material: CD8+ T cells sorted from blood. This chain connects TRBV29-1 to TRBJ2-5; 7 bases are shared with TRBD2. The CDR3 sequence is CSVEAAGEQYF. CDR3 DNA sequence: TGCAGCGTTGAAGCGGCGGGGGAGCAGTACTTC.